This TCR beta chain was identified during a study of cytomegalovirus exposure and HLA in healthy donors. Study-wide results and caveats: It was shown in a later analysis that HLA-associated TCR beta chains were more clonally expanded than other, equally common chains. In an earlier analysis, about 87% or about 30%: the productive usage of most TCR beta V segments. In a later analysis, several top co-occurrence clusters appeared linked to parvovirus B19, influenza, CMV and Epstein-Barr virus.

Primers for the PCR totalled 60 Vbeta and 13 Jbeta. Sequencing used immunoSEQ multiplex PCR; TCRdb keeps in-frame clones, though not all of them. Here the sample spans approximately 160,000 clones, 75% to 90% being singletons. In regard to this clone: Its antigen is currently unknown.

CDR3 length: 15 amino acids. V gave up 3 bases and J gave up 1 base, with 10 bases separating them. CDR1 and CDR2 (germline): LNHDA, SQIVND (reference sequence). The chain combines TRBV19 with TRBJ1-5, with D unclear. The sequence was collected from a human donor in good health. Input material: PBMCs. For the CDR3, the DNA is TGTGCCAGTAGTATTTCCTCCGGGAGCAATCAGCCCCAGCATTTT. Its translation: CASSISSGSNQPQHF.